The rows below give T cell receptor beta chains drawn from one sample of a study of control samples from healthy donors and cancer patients. TCRdb keeps only in-frame clones here, not all; method: immunoSEQ multiplex PCR. This sample has roughly 89,000 clones, with 91% found just once. Input material: blood. The receptors come from a man aged 50-59 years in good health. CDR3s include the opening cysteine and the closing phenylalanine or tryptophan. A D gene is named only where the DNA matches it firmly. The size of a clone is reported for some rows only, either as once, few or many, or as a class for expanded clones.

v_call,clone_size,cdr3_length,j_call,d_call,cdr3_nt,cdr3_aa
TRBV6-5,-,14,TRBJ1-2,TRBD1,TGTGCCAGCAGGCCCGGACAGGGGAGCTATGGCTACACCTTC,CASRPGQGSYGYTF
TRBV19,-,13,TRBJ2-1,-,TGTGCCAGTAGGGACAGAAACTACAATGAGCAGTTCTTC,CASRDRNYNEQFF
TRBV10-3,-,13,TRBJ2-5,-,TGTGCCATCAGTGAGTCTGGGCGAGAGACCCAGTACTTC,CAISESGRETQYF
TRBV27,few,13,TRBJ1-1,-,TGTGCCAGCAGTTGGGGGGCGGACACTGAAGCTTTCTTT,CASSWGADTEAFF
TRBV6-5,once,15,TRBJ1-5,-,TGTGCCAGCAGCGCCGACGGTGGGTCAAGGCAGCCCCAGCATTTT,CASSADGGSRQPQHF
TRBV4-1,few,15,TRBJ2-3,-,TGCGCCAGCAGCCAACTGGGACATGGCACAGATACGCAGTATTTT,CASSQLGHGTDTQYF
TRBV7-2,once,14,TRBJ2-7,TRBD2,TGTGCCAGCTCCCCGGCTAGCGGGCCCCACGAGCAGTACTTC,CASSPASGPHEQYF
TRBV19,-,11,TRBJ2-3,-,TGTGCCAGCACAAGCACAGATACGCAGTATTTT,CASTSTDTQYF
TRBV6-5,-,14,TRBJ1-2,-,TGTGCCAGCAGTCGGAAAGGGGGGGGACATGGCTACACCTTC,CASSRKGGGHGYTF
TRBV9,-,13,TRBJ1-6,-,TGTGCCAGCAGCGTAGCGAGGGAAGCCCCCCTCCACTTT,CASSVAREAPLHF
TRBV5-1,-,14,TRBJ2-7,TRBD1,TGCGCCAGCAGTTGGACAGGGGGCACCTACGAGCAGTACTTC,CASSWTGGTYEQYF
TRBV6-5,-,15,TRBJ1-1,-,TGTGCCAGCAGGCCCGGGACTGTGATGAACACTGAAGCTTTCTTT,CASRPGTVMNTEAFF
TRBV11-2,-,17,TRBJ1-1,-,TGTGCCAGCAGCCCATCCACAGGCCGGATGAAGAACACTGAAGCTTTCTTT,CASSPSTGRMKNTEAFF
TRBV2,-,14,TRBJ2-3,-,TGTGCCAGCAGCATCGGGACTCCCACAGATACGCAGTATTTT,CASSIGTPTDTQYF
TRBV7-8,-,12,TRBJ1-2,-,TGTGCCAGCAGCCCTAGGACAAACGGCTACACCTTC,CASSPRTNGYTF
TRBV9,once,14,TRBJ2-3,-,TGTGCCAGCAGCGCAAGGACTAACACAGATACGCAGTATTTT,CASSARTNTDTQYF
TRBV5-1,-,16,TRBJ2-5,TRBD1,TGCGCCAGCAGCTTGGGGGACAGGGAATCAGGGGAGACCCAGTACTTC,CASSLGDRESGETQYF
TRBV5-6,-,14,TRBJ2-5,-,TGTGCCAGCAGCTCGCCCGGGCGCGGGGAGACCCAGTACTTC,CASSSPGRGETQYF
TRBV6-5,-,13,TRBJ1-1,-,TGTGCCAGCAGACCTCTCCGGGGTTCTGAAGCTTTCTTT,CASRPLRGSEAFF
TRBV7-8,-,16,TRBJ1-2,-,TGTGCCAGCAGCTTAGGACCCAGGGGTGCTAACTATGGCTACACCTTC,CASSLGPRGANYGYTF
TRBV2,once,13,TRBJ2-5,-,TGTGCCAGCAGTAACGGCCTAGATGGGACCCAGTACTTC,CASSNGLDGTQYF
TRBV7-9,-,15,TRBJ1-2,TRBD1,TGTGCCAGCAGCCAAGACGGGGACAGCTCCTATGGCTACACCTTC,CASSQDGDSSYGYTF
TRBV7-9,-,14,TRBJ1-2,-,TGTGCCAGCAGCTTCCAGGGAGTGGGGTATGGCTACACCTTC,CASSFQGVGYGYTF
TRBV29-1,-,10,TRBJ2-5,-,TGCAGCGTCTCACAAGAGACCCAGTACTTC,CSVSQETQYF
TRBV27,-,13,TRBJ1-5,-,TGTGCCAGCAGTTTGCAGGGCAATCAGCCCCAGCATTTT,CASSLQGNQPQHF
TRBV10-3,-,14,TRBJ1-6,-,TGTGCCATCAGGGGATGGACGGATAATTCACCCCTCCACTTT,CAIRGWTDNSPLHF
TRBV2,-,14,TRBJ1-6,-,TGTGCCAGCACGGATCCCTCCTATAATTCACCCCTCCACTTT,CASTDPSYNSPLHF
TRBV4-2,-,17,TRBJ1-4,TRBD1,TGTGCCAGCAGCCGAGAGCCGCCCGGGACAGGGGATGAAAAACTGTTTTTT,CASSREPPGTGDEKLFF
TRBV19,-,15,TRBJ2-7,TRBD1,TGTGCCAGTAGTATAGGGCAGGGGGCGAACTACGAGCAGTACTTC,CASSIGQGANYEQYF
TRBV7-2,-,15,TRBJ2-5,-,TGTGCCAGCAGCCCCGAAGGGGCGTACCAAGAGACCCAGTACTTC,CASSPEGAYQETQYF
TRBV15,-,17,TRBJ2-7,-,TGTGCCACCAGCAAGACTTCATTCGGGACACTAGGTGGGGAGCAGTACTTC,CATSKTSFGTLGGEQYF
TRBV10-3,-,14,TRBJ2-7,TRBD1,TGTGCCATCAGTGGGGACAGGGGTAACAACGAGCAGTACTTC,CAISGDRGNNEQYF
TRBV3-1/TRBV3-2,-,14,TRBJ1-2,-,TGTGCCAGCAGCCAAGGGACAGAGAACTATGGCTACACCTTC,CASSQGTENYGYTF